The present entry profiles one T cell receptor (beta chain) with its context. Primers included in the PCR were 60 Vbeta and 13 Jbeta primers. Generated by immunoSEQ multiplex PCR, the TCRdb table keeps only in-frame clones and is missing some. Of 140,000 to 150,000 clones listed, about 73% are singletons. The sample is drawn from a study of cytomegalovirus exposure and HLA in healthy donors. Sequenced input: PBMCs. This TCR was sampled from a man in his forties in good health and CMV-seropositive.

The CDR3 here is CASTLGAGGISYEQYF. For the CDR3, the DNA is TGTGCCAGCACCCTGGGGGCAGGGGGAATCTCCTACGAGCAGTACTTC. The chain is built from TRBV2 and TRBJ2-7; 7 nucleotides align to TRBD1. The length of the CDR3 is 16 residues. Germline lookup yields CDR1 SNHLY and CDR2 FYNNEI. V lost 7 bases, J lost 0 bases, and 12 bases stayed unmatched.